The rows below give T cell receptor beta chains drawn from one sample of a study of siplizumab effects on memory and regulatory T cells. Clones were sequenced by immunoSEQ multiplex PCR, and TCRdb holds only the in-frame ones, with some missing. The table records about 100,000 clones, approximately 94% of them present only once. The sequencing input was non-Treg CD4+ T cells sorted from blood. The source is a human donor in good health. The CDR3 runs from the conserved cysteine through the conserved F or W. A D gene is named only where the DNA matches it firmly. A row's size may be missing; if present it is once, few, many or a size class.

j_gene	d_gene	v_gene	abundance	len	CDR3aa	CDR3nt
TRBJ2-7	NA	TRBV6-5	once	15	CASSPRDGGSYEQYF	TGTGCCAGCAGCCCCCGGGACGGAGGCTCCTACGAGCAGTACTTC
TRBJ2-7	NA	TRBV19	NA	16	CASSTLTGTLTYEQYF	TGTGCCAGTAGTACTCTTACCGGGACTCTAACCTACGAGCAGTACTTC
TRBJ2-4	NA	TRBV14	NA	12	CASSSGAPIQYF	TGTGCCAGCAGCTCGGGGGCCCCCATTCAGTACTTC
TRBJ2-1	TRBD1	TRBV6-4	NA	18	CASSRHGTGPLFGNEQFF	TGTGCCAGCAGTAGGCATGGGACAGGGCCCCTATTTGGCAATGAGCAGTTCTTC
TRBJ2-5	TRBD2	TRBV6-1	NA	14	CASSFTSGQETQYF	TGTGCCAGCAGTTTTACTAGCGGCCAAGAGACCCAGTACTTC
TRBJ2-7	NA	TRBV7-2	NA	13	CASSLVGGYEQYF	TGTGCCAGCAGCTTAGTTGGGGGATACGAGCAGTACTTC
TRBJ2-5	TRBD2	TRBV7-6	once	15	CASSPPGGDRGTQYF	TGTGCCAGCAGCCCCCCGGGAGGGGACCGAGGGACCCAGTACTTC
TRBJ2-7	TRBD2	TRBV11-1	NA	18	CASSRTGLAGGPTYEQYF	TGTGCCAGCAGCCGAACCGGACTAGCGGGAGGCCCGACCTACGAGCAGTACTTC
TRBJ1-6	NA	TRBV6-5	NA	13	CASRRDENSPLHF	TGTGCCAGCAGAAGGGACGAGAATTCACCCCTCCACTTT
TRBJ2-7	TRBD2	TRBV5-1	NA	16	CASSPAAWDYSYEQYF	TGCGCCAGCAGCCCCGCAGCCTGGGACTACTCCTACGAGCAGTACTTC
TRBJ2-1	TRBD2	TRBV2	NA	17	CASSPREAGVSYNEQFF	TGTGCCAGCAGCCCCCGAGAGGCGGGAGTGTCCTACAATGAGCAGTTCTTC
TRBJ2-5	TRBD1	TRBV4-1	NA	16	CASSQKGADSEKTQYF	TGCGCCAGCAGCCAAAAGGGGGCGGACTCCGAGAAGACCCAGTACTTC
TRBJ1-4	NA	TRBV9	NA	14	CASSGHATNEKLFF	TGTGCCAGCAGCGGACACGCAACTAATGAAAAACTGTTTTTT
TRBJ1-4	TRBD1	TRBV5-1	NA	16	CASSRTQGAGGEKLFF	TGCGCCAGCAGCCGGACACAGGGGGCAGGTGGTGAAAAACTGTTTTTT
TRBJ2-2	TRBD1	TRBV7-9	NA	17	CASSLGSGQGNTGELFF	TGTGCCAGCAGCTTGGGCTCGGGACAGGGTAACACCGGGGAGCTGTTTTTT